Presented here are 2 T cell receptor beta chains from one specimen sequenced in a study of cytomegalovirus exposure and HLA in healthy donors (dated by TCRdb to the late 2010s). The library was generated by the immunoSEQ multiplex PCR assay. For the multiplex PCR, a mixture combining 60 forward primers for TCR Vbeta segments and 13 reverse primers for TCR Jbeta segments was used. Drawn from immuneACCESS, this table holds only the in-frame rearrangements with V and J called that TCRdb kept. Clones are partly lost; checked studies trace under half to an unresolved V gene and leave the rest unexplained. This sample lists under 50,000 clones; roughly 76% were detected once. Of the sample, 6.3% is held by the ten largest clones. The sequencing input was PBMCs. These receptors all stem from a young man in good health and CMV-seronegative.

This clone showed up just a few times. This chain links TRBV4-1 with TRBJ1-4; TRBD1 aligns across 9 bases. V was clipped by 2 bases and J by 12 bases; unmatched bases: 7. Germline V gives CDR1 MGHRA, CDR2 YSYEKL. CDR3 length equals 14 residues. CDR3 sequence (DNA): TGCGCCAGCAGCCAAATCGGACAGGGGAGGGAACTGTTTTTT. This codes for CASSQIGQGRELFF.

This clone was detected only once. The CDR3 DNA follows: TGTGCCAGTCGAATCGGTACTTCCGGGACCCAGTACTTC. This sequence encodes CASRIGTSGTQYF. The chain employs TRBV19 and TRBJ2-5; D is ambiguous. Germline V lookup: CDR1 LNHDA, CDR2 SQIVND (reference sequence). Between the trimmed V and J ends, which lost 8 bases and 7 bases, there was a span of 17 bases. The length of the CDR3 is 13 residues.